This T cell receptor (beta chain) is drawn from a study of PD-L1 blockade in urothelial cancer. Generated by immunoSEQ multiplex PCR, the TCRdb table keeps only in-frame clones and is missing some. The sample records some 66,000 clones, about 86% being singletons. Stated time point: pretreatment peripheral blood. Per germline, CDR1 SGHNT and CDR2 YYREEE (reference sequence). The V gene lost 3 bases and the J gene lost 9 bases, with 15 bases spanning the gap. CDR3 size: 13 residues. Sample: PBMCs, taken around atezolizumab (anti-PD-L1) treatment. The V call is TRBV5-4, the J call TRBJ1-1; a possible D gene is TRBD1 (6 bases). The clonotype was recovered from a man aged 60 to 75 with urothelial cancer. The CDR3 loop is CASSSDRQGQAFF. Written as DNA, the CDR3 is TGTGCCAGCAGCTCAGACAGGCAGGGACAAGCTTTCTTT.